These 25 T cell receptor beta chains came from one sample sequenced in a study of blood T cell repertoires in COVID-19. Libraries were prepared by immunoSEQ multiplex PCR; TCRdb keeps only in-frame clonotypes and omits some of them. This table holds approximately 100,000 clones, roughly 80% found once. Specimen: peripheral blood. These TCRs come from an elderly woman with acute or convalescent COVID-19.

The chain combines TRBV19 with TRBJ2-4; D is uncertain. CDR3 size: 13 residues. The germline V gene encodes CDR1 LNHDA and CDR2 SQIVND (reference sequence). The ends were cut back, 7 bases at V and 7 bases at J, with 14 bases in the middle. The CDR3 reads CASISTNPNIQYF. The CDR3 coding sequence is TGTGCCAGTATTAGTACCAATCCCAACATTCAGTACTTC. Full variable domain (missing parts from reference TRBV19 and TRBJ2-4): DGGITQSPKYLFRKEGQNVTLSCEQNLNHDAMYWYRQDPGQGLRLIYYSQIVNDFQKGDIAEGYSVSREKKESFPLTVTSAQKNPTAFYLCASISTNPNIQYFGAGTRLSVL.

The chain couples TRBV2 to TRBJ1-1, with D perhaps matching TRBD1 (6 bases). Trimming left V 6 bases short and J 1 base short, with 6 bases between. This CDR3 contains 12 residues. Looked up from germline, CDR1 is SNHLY and CDR2 is FYNNEI. CDR3 amino acids: CASRGGNTEAFF. The CDR3 bases are TGTGCCAGCAGAGGGGGGAACACTGAAGCTTTCTTT.

CDR3 coding DNA: TGTGCCAGCAGCTTGTACAACTTAGGAGGTGAGCAGTTCTTC. Amino acid sequence: CASSLYNLGGEQFF. The chain recombines TRBV7-2 with TRBJ2-1, with D perhaps TRBD2 (5 bases). V lost 3 bases and J 9 bases, leaving 15 bases between the germline ends. The germline V gene has CDR1 SGHTA and CDR2 FQGNSA. This CDR3 has 14 amino acids.

The chain couples TRBV29-1 to TRBJ2-1; 9 bases align to TRBD2. The CDR3 extends over 14 amino acids. J was trimmed by 3 bases and V by 7 bases; bases with no gene match: 7. Per germline, CDR1 SQVTM and CDR2 ANQGSEA. CDR3 region: CSEESGGHYNEQFF. The CDR3 DNA follows: TGCAGCGAGGAAAGCGGGGGGCACTACAATGAGCAGTTCTTC.

V is TRBV7-7 and J is TRBJ2-5; TRBD1 aligns across 8 bases. Trimming removed 5 bases from V and 4 bases from J; junction bases left unmatched: 9. The CDR3 has 15 residues. CDR1 and CDR2 (germline): SSHAT, FNYEAQ (reference sequence). The CDR3 bases are TGTGCCAGCAGCCTGACCCCAGGGGGCGGAGAGACCCAGTACTTC. Protein product: CASSLTPGGGETQYF.

In this sample, this clone turned up once. This chain uses TRBV28 with TRBJ2-3, with D hard to call. The CDR3 contains 14 residues. Germline loops: CDR1 MDHEN, CDR2 SYDVKM. V lost 2 bases to trimming and J lost 1 base, with 7 bases between them. The CDR3 sequence: CASSLPLRTDTQYF. The CDR3 DNA sequence: TGTGCCAGCAGTTTACCTCTCCGCACAGATACGCAGTATTTT.

The V gene is TRBV12-3 or TRBV12-4, the J gene TRBJ1-6; D gene unclear. V gave up 2 bases and J gave up 8 bases, with 7 bases separating them. The CDR3 has 13 amino acids. CDR3 nucleotides: TGTGCCAGCAGTTTACGGGGAGATTCACCCCTCCACTTT. Encoded protein: CASSLRGDSPLHF.

The rearrangement joins TRBV29-1 to TRBJ1-1, with D possibly TRBD1 on 6 matching bases. V gave up 7 bases and J gave up 0 bases, with 15 bases separating them. This CDR3 spans 14 amino acids. Germline CDR1 SQVTM, CDR2 ANQGSEA. CDR3 nucleotide sequence: TGCAGCGCTGTCCCACAGGGAATGAACACTGAAGCTTTCTTT. It specifies CSAVPQGMNTEAFF.

The rearrangement uses TRBV6-5 and TRBJ1-3, with unresolved D. V gave up 6 bases and J gave up 4 bases, with 13 bases separating them. CDR3 size: 14 residues. Germline CDR1 is MNHEY and CDR2 is SVGAGI. The CDR3, as DNA: TGTGCCAGCAGGGAGTCGGGTCCAGGAAACACCATATATTTT. As protein: CASRESGPGNTIYF.

This clone turned up a few times. The chain links TRBV7-8 to TRBJ2-7, with D unclear. CDR3 length: 14 amino acids. V lost 7 bases, J lost 2 bases, and 15 bases lay in between. The V gene's germline CDR1 is SGHVS and CDR2 FQNEAQ. The CDR3 DNA reads TGTGCCAGCACCCTGGGCGTCGGTCCCTACGAGCAGTACTTC. As protein: CASTLGVGPYEQYF.

The gene calls are TRBV18 and TRBJ2-2, with 7 positions matching TRBD1. Germline V lookup: CDR1 KGHSH, CDR2 LQKENI. The CDR3 consists of 16 residues. The trim removed 2 bases at V and 1 base at J, leaving 4 bases unmatched. CDR3 amino acids: CASSPTGAKNTGELFF. The CDR3 DNA reads TGTGCCAGCTCACCAACAGGGGCTAAGAACACCGGGGAGCTGTTTTTT. The complete variable domain, with remaining parts taken from reference TRBV18 and TRBJ2-2, reads NAGVMQNPRHLVRRRGQEARLRCSPMKGHSHVYWYRQLPEEGLKFMVYLQKENIIDESGMPKERFSAEFPKEGPSILRIQQVVRGDSAAYFCASSPTGAKNTGELFFGEGSRLTVL.

The table lists this clone with a few counts. The chain has TRBV10-2 and TRBJ1-4; no reliable D call. Germline CDR1 is WSHSY and CDR2 is SAAADI. The CDR3 has 14 residues. The V gene lost 4 bases and the J gene lost 6 bases, with 12 bases spanning the gap. CDR3 bases: TGCGCCAGCAGTGGACGAGGGTACGATGAAAAACTGTTTTTT. This encodes CASSGRGYDEKLFF.

V usage is TRBV28 and J usage is TRBJ1-1; 8 bases agree with TRBD1. The ends lost 8 bases at V and 7 bases at J; junction bases unmatched: 9. Germline CDR1 MDHEN, CDR2 SYDVKM. This CDR3 is 13 amino acids long. CDR3: CASVDRGSLEAFF. CDR3 sequence (DNA): TGTGCCAGCGTTGACAGGGGATCCCTTGAAGCTTTCTTT. Full variable domain (rest looked up from reference TRBV28 and TRBJ1-1): DVKVTQSSRYLVKRTGEKVFLECVQDMDHENMFWYRQDPGLGLRLIYFSYDVKMKEKGDIPEGYSVSREKKERFSLILESASTNQTSMYLCASVDRGSLEAFFGQGTRLTVV.

J is TRBJ1-5 and V is TRBV2; weak D call: TRBD1 (5 bases). The CDR3 is 14 amino acids. V gave up 8 bases and J gave up 6 bases, with 17 bases separating them. The germline gives CDR1 SNHLY, CDR2 FYNNEI. The DNA for the CDR3 is TGTGCCAGCCGGGACCCGGGGGGTATTCAGCCCCAGCATTTT. It yields the protein CASRDPGGIQPQHF.

The chain combines TRBV3-1 (or the pseudogene TRBV3-2) with TRBJ2-3; TRBD1 is a possible D gene (6 bases). Germline assignment: CDR1 LGHDT and CDR2 YNNKEL (reference sequence). Deletions cut 4 bases from V and 2 bases from J, with 10 bases between. The CDR3 loop spans 14 amino acids. The CDR3 loop reads CASSPDRPTDTQYF. CDR3 nucleotide sequence: TGTGCCAGCAGCCCGGACAGACCCACAGATACGCAGTATTTT.

This clone was seen just once. This sequence joins TRBV24-1 and TRBJ1-2; D is unresolved. The CDR3 is made up of 12 amino acids. The germline V gene has CDR1 KGHDR and CDR2 SFDVKD. V was clipped by 1 base and J by 6 bases, with 5 bases between them. CDR3 DNA sequence: TGTGCCACCAGTGATTTAATCGATGGCTACACCTTC. This gives the protein CATSDLIDGYTF.

J is TRBJ2-2 and V is TRBV5-5, with 7 nucleotides matching TRBD2. V shed 0 bases and J 5 bases; nucleotides not matched to a gene: 1. This CDR3 is built from 14 residues. Per germline, CDR1 SGHKS and CDR2 YYEKEE (reference sequence). Here the CDR3 reads CASSLAGGTGELFF. The CDR3 DNA is TGTGCCAGCAGCTTGGCGGGGGGAACCGGGGAGCTGTTTTTT. The complete variable domain, with remaining parts taken from reference TRBV5-5 and TRBJ2-2, reads DAGVTQSPTHLIKTRGQQVTLRCSPISGHKSVSWYQQVLGQGPQFIFQYYEKEERGRGNFPDRFSARQFPNYSSELNVNALLLGDSALYLCASSLAGGTGELFFGEGSRLTVL.

This clone was seen just once. The CDR3 loop is CASSAGQQVNYEQYF. The CDR3 DNA reads as TGTGCCAGCAGCGCCGGACAGCAGGTAAACTACGAGCAGTACTTC. The V gene is TRBV9, the J gene TRBJ2-7; the D gene is possibly TRBD1 (6 bases). This CDR3 has 15 residues. Germline lookup yields CDR1 SGDLS and CDR2 YYNGEE. The V and J ends lost 3 bases and 3 bases respectively, with 16 bases between them.

The gene calls are TRBV5-6 and TRBJ1-6, with 9 bases that match TRBD1. The CDR3 length is 15 residues. The ends lost 0 bases at V and 7 bases at J; junction bases unmatched: 2. Germline V gene lookup returns CDR1 SGHDT and CDR2 YYEEEE. The CDR3 DNA is TGTGCCAGCAGCTTGGGGACAGGGGTGAATTCACCCCTCCACTTT. It is translated as CASSLGTGVNSPLHF.

The rearrangement links TRBV5-1 to TRBJ1-1; D gene ambiguous. In germline, CDR1 is SGHRS, CDR2 YFSETQ. The V end was cut by 0 bases, the J end by 6 bases, with 15 bases between. The CDR3 has 15 amino acids. CDR3: CASSLVGRMGPEAFF. The DNA of the CDR3 is TGCGCCAGCAGCTTGGTTGGGAGGATGGGCCCTGAAGCTTTCTTT.

This rearrangement joins TRBV30 to TRBJ2-7; TRBD2 aligns across 7 bases. CDR3 size: 12 residues. The germline CDR1 and CDR2 sequences are GTSNPN and SVGIG (reference sequence). After removal of 2 bases from V and 5 bases from J, the junction contained 3 bases not matched to a gene. Here the CDR3 DNA reads TGTGCCTGGAGTTCACTAGCGAACGAGCAGTACTTC. Translated: CAWSSLANEQYF.

V and J are TRBV3-1 (or the pseudogene TRBV3-2) and TRBJ2-3, with 7 bases fitting TRBD2. Germline V CDR1 and CDR2: LGHDT, YNNKEL (reference sequence). The CDR3 runs 16 residues. V dropped 4 bases and J dropped 2; count of bases not matched to a gene: 9. CDR3 residues: CASSPTRGTSTDTQYF. CDR3 in DNA: TGTGCCAGCAGCCCGACGCGGGGGACCTCCACAGATACGCAGTATTTT.

The chain has TRBV16 and TRBJ1-4; the D gene is possibly TRBD1 (5 bases). In germline, CDR1 is KGHSY, CDR2 FQNENV. V was shortened by 6 bases and J by 8 bases, with 16 bases between the two germline ends. The CDR3 is 14 residues long. The CDR3 loop is CASSNQGQGEKLFF. As DNA, the CDR3 is TGTGCCAGCAGTAACCAGGGCCAAGGGGAAAAACTGTTTTTT.

This chain links TRBV6-5 with TRBJ2-7; D remains unclear. CDR1 MNHEY and CDR2 SVGAGI come from the germline V gene. With 5 bases removed from V and 4 bases from J, the gap between germline ends came to 18 bases. The CDR3 contains 15 residues. The CDR3 sequence is CASSQHGPPKYEQYF. CDR3 nucleotide sequence: TGTGCCAGCAGTCAGCATGGGCCGCCAAAATACGAGCAGTACTTC.

J is TRBJ1-6 and V is TRBV5-5; 12 bases agree with TRBD1. Germline loops: CDR1 SGHKS, CDR2 YYEKEE (reference sequence). The CDR3 has 15 residues. J lost 7 bases, V lost 3 bases, and 2 bases had no gene match. The CDR3 spells CASSWGTGGNSPLHF. The CDR3 DNA sequence: TGTGCCAGCAGCTGGGGGACAGGGGGCAATTCACCCCTCCACTTT.